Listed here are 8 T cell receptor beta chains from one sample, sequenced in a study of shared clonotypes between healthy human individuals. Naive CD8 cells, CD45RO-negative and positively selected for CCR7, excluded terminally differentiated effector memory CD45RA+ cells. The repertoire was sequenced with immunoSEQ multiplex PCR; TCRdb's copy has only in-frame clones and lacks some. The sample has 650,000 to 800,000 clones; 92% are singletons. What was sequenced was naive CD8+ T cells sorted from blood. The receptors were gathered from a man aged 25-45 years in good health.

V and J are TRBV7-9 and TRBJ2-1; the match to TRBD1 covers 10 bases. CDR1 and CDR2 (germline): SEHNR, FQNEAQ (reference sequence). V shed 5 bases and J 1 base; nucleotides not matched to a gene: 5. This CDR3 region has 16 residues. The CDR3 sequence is CASSQTGGLSYNEQFF. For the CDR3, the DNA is TGTGCCAGCAGCCAGACAGGGGGCTTATCCTACAATGAGCAGTTCTTC.

The CDR3, as DNA: TGTGCCAGCAGTCCGGACAGGGACACAGATACGCAGTATTTT. Protein product: CASSPDRDTDTQYF. V gene TRBV28 combines with J gene TRBJ2-3, with TRBD1 identical over 8 bases. Looked up from germline, CDR1 is MDHEN and CDR2 is SYDVKM. J gave up 2 bases and V 5 bases, and 3 bases lay outside the gene matches. This CDR3 has 14 residues.

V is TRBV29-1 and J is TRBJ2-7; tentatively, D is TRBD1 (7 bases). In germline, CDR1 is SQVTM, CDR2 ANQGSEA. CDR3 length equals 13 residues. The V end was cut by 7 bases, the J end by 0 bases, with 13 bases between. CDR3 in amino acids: CSATGDSSYEQYF. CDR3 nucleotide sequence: TGCAGCGCAACAGGGGACTCCTCCTACGAGCAGTACTTC.

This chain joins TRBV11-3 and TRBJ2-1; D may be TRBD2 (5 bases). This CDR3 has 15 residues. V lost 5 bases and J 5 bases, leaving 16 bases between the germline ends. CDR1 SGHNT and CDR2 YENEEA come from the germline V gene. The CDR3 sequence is CASSRSGGHDNEQFF. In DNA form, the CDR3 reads TGTGCCAGCAGCCGGAGCGGCGGGCATGACAATGAGCAGTTCTTC.

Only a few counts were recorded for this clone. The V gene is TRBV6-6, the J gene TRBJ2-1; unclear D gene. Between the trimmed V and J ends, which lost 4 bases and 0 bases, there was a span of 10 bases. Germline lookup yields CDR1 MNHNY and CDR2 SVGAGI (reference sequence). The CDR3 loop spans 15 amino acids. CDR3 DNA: TGTGCCAGCAGTTCCTTGGGCAGCTCCTACAATGAGCAGTTCTTC. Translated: CASSSLGSSYNEQFF.

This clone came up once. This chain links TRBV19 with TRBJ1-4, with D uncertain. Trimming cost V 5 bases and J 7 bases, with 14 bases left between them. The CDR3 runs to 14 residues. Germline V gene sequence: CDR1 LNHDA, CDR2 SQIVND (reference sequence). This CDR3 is CASSWGMSGEKLFF. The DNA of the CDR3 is TGTGCCAGTAGTTGGGGTATGTCGGGTGAAAAACTGTTTTTT.

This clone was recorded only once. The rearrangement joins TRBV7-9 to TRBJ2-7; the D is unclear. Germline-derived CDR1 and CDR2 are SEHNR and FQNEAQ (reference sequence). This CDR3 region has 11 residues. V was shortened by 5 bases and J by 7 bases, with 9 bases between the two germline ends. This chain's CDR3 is CASSAYSEQYF. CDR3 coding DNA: TGTGCCAGCAGCGCGTACTCGGAGCAGTACTTC.

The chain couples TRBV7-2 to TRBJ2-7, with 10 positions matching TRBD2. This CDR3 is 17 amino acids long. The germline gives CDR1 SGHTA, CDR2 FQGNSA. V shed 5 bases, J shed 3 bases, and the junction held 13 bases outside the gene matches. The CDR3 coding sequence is TGTGCCAGCAGCCTCACCCCCGGACTAGCGGACCTCTACGAGCAGTACTTC. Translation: CASSLTPGLADLYEQYF.